Listed here are 21 T cell receptor beta chains from one sample, sequenced in a study of lymphopenia after photon versus proton radiotherapy. Assay used: immunoSEQ multiplex PCR; TCRdb lists only in-frame clones, some missing. The top ten clones hold approximately 15% of a sample with around 29,000 clones, under 90% of them seen once. The sample was peripheral blood, taken from a patient treated with proton-based radiotherapy. The source is a woman aged 65 to 85 with pancreatic cancer.

This chain joins TRBV7-3 and TRBJ2-2, with 7 bases fitting TRBD1. V lost 5 bases to trimming and J lost 4 bases; unmatched junction nucleotides: 10. This CDR3 spans 16 amino acids. Germline CDR1 and CDR2: SGHTA and FQGTGA. The CDR3 bases are TGTGCCAGCAGCGAACCGCAGGGACAGCCCACCGGGGAGCTGTTTTTT. Translating it yields CASSEPQGQPTGELFF.

This rearrangement joins TRBV18 to TRBJ2-6; no reliable D call. This CDR3 has 14 residues. The germline CDR1 and CDR2 sequences are KGHSH and LQKENI. Trimming stripped 2 bases from V and 0 bases from J, with 2 bases between. CDR3 bases: TGTGCCAGCTCACCATACTCTGGGGCCAACGTCCTGACTTTC. Amino acids: CASSPYSGANVLTF. The whole variable domain, remainder taken from reference TRBV18 and TRBJ2-6, is NAGVMQNPRHLVRRRGQEARLRCSPMKGHSHVYWYRQLPEEGLKFMVYLQKENIIDESGMPKERFSAEFPKEGPSILRIQQVVRGDSAAYFCASSPYSGANVLTFGAGSRLTVL.

The rearrangement uses TRBV18 and TRBJ2-1; 11 nucleotides agree with TRBD2. This CDR3 has 18 amino acids. J lost 4 bases, V lost 2 bases, and 10 bases had no gene match. The germline CDR1 and CDR2 sequences are KGHSH and LQKENI. CDR3 sequence reads: CASSPNVLAGGLYNEQFF. The CDR3 DNA follows: TGTGCCAGCTCACCAAATGTCCTAGCGGGAGGACTATACAATGAGCAGTTCTTC.

The table lists this clone with a count of one. The rearrangement joins TRBV4-3 to TRBJ1-3, with 7 bases matching TRBD1. V lost 0 bases to trimming and J lost 4 bases; unmatched junction nucleotides: 6. Germline-derived CDR1 and CDR2 are LGHNA and YSLEER. This CDR3 has 16 residues. The CDR3 DNA sequence: TGCGCCAGCAGCCAAGAGATACAGGGGAGAGGAAACACCATATATTTT. Encoded protein: CASSQEIQGRGNTIYF.

V and J are TRBV28 and TRBJ1-1; D gene ambiguous. The V end lost 7 bases, the J end lost 9 bases, and 18 bases lay between the germline ends. Germline V gives CDR1 MDHEN, CDR2 SYDVKM. The CDR3 contains 13 residues. In nucleotides, the CDR3 is TGTGCCAGCACTTCAAACGCCGGCTTAAAAGCTTTCTTT. Translating gives CASTSNAGLKAFF.

The chain is built from TRBV10-3 and TRBJ2-5, with 9 positions matching TRBD1. The end of the DNA is better explained by TRBJ2-7, so the J call may be wrong. Per the germline V gene, CDR1 is ENHRY and CDR2 is SYGVKD. This CDR3 contains 14 residues. In DNA, the CDR3 is TGTGCCATCAGTTCAGGACAGGGGAGCTACGAGCAGTACTTC. It yields the protein CAISSGQGSYEQYF.

The rearrangement links TRBV30 to TRBJ2-1; possible D gene TRBD2, 6 bases. The CDR3 extends over 13 amino acids. Germline loops: CDR1 GTSNPN, CDR2 SVGIG (reference sequence). The V end lost 5 bases, the J end lost 4 bases, and 12 bases lay between the germline ends. This chain's CDR3 is CAWGTGVYNEQFF. CDR3 coding DNA: TGTGCCTGGGGGACTGGTGTTTACAATGAGCAGTTCTTC.

The chain couples TRBV28 to TRBJ1-2; D gene unclear. Trimming left V 2 bases short and J 0 bases short, with 13 bases between. The CDR3 contains 16 residues. Germline CDR1 reads MDHEN; CDR2 reads SYDVKM. The CDR3 reads CASSLLVGGPNYGYTF. The CDR3 bases are TGTGCCAGCAGTTTACTGGTGGGAGGCCCTAACTATGGCTACACCTTC.

V usage is TRBV7-2 and J usage is TRBJ2-5; D is uncertain. The tail of the sequence fits TRBJ2-7 better, so the J call may be wrong. The CDR3 spans 13 residues. Germline V gene data show CDR1 as SGHTA and CDR2 as FQGNSA. The CDR3, as DNA: TGTGCCAGCAGCGCGCAGACTGGGTACGAGCAGTACTTC. Translating it yields CASSAQTGYEQYF.

A note on this clone: One end of the junction is discordant with germline, which a read error may explain. The chain joins TRBV9 to TRBJ2-7, with D perhaps TRBD1 (5 bases). There are 11 residues in the CDR3. Germline loops: CDR1 SGDLS, CDR2 YYNGEE. In DNA form, the CDR3 reads TGTGCCAGCAGCGACCCAGGGCCGACAGACTTC. This encodes CASSDPGPTDF.

The CDR3 loop reads CASSLGGWGVGEQYF. CDR3 bases: TGTGCCAGCAGCCTAGGTGGTTGGGGGGTAGGCGAGCAGTACTTC. The chain joins TRBV11-2 to TRBJ2-7; tentative D call: TRBD2 (6 bases). Germline V gene sequence: CDR1 SGHAT, CDR2 FQNNGV. With 5 bases removed from V and 6 bases from J, the gap between germline ends came to 20 bases. This CDR3 contains 15 residues.

The CDR3 sequence is CASRSSGAVHEQFF. DNA for the CDR3: TGTGCCAGCAGATCATCGGGAGCCGTTCATGAGCAGTTCTTC. V usage is TRBV5-8 and J usage is TRBJ2-1, with D tentatively TRBD2 (6 bases). The CDR3 contains 14 residues. From germline, CDR1 is SGHTS and CDR2 YDEGEE. V was clipped by 5 bases and J by 8 bases, with 17 bases between them.

The V call is TRBV5-5, the J call TRBJ1-4; 7 bases align to TRBD1. Germline trimming cut 4 bases from V and 7 bases from J; bases unmatched to any gene: 10. CDR1 is SGHKS and CDR2 is YYEKEE in the germline V gene (reference sequence). The CDR3 contains 15 residues. The CDR3 DNA reads as TGTGCCAGCAGCCCACAGGGGCTATTGGGTGAAAAACTGTTTTTT. It specifies CASSPQGLLGEKLFF.

V usage is TRBV4-3 and J usage is TRBJ2-1; no firm D call. The CDR3 is made up of 17 amino acids. Germline lookup yields CDR1 LGHNA and CDR2 YSLEER. The V end was cut by 3 bases, the J end by 4 bases, with 19 bases between. The CDR3 loop reads CASSHGPLSLIYNEQFF. The CDR3 coding sequence is TGCGCCAGCAGCCATGGCCCGCTCAGCCTGATATACAATGAGCAGTTCTTC.

This clone was seen only once. This chain connects TRBV19 to TRBJ2-2; TRBD1 is a possible D gene (8 bases). The germline CDR1 and CDR2 sequences are LNHDA and SQIVND (reference sequence). The CDR3 is 15 amino acids. V was shortened by 9 bases and J by 4 bases, with 18 bases between the two germline ends. The chain's CDR3 is CARNVDREGTGELFF. DNA for the CDR3: TGTGCCAGGAACGTGGACAGGGAGGGCACCGGGGAGCTGTTTTTT.

This chain joins TRBV28 and TRBJ2-7; D perhaps matches TRBD1 (6 bases). Looked up from germline, CDR1 is MDHEN and CDR2 is SYDVKM. The V and J ends lost 5 bases and 3 bases respectively, with 14 bases between them. The CDR3 consists of 14 residues. The DNA for the CDR3 is TGTGCCAGCAGTCCTCAGGGGTTCGTCTACGAGCAGTACTTC. Its protein is CASSPQGFVYEQYF.

The chain combines TRBV30 with TRBJ1-4; 11 nucleotides match TRBD1. V lost 2 bases and J lost 0; bases outside the gene matches: 5. CDR1 is GTSNPN, CDR2 SVGIG, per germline (reference sequence). The CDR3 has 17 residues. Written as DNA, the CDR3 is TGTGCCTGGAGTCGTCCGGGACAGGGGGCAACTAATGAAAAACTGTTTTTT. Translation: CAWSRPGQGATNEKLFF.

The chain is built from TRBV7-3 and TRBJ2-5; 11 bases align to TRBD2. CDR1 is SGHTA, CDR2 FQGTGA, per germline. V was pared by 1 base and J by 4 bases, with 14 bases of the junction left unmatched. CDR3 size: 19 residues. CDR3 DNA: TGTGCCAGCAGCTTAAGTCCTAGCGGGAGGAAAGTCCGAGGAGAGACCCAGTACTTC. Protein: CASSLSPSGRKVRGETQYF.

The rearrangement links TRBV19 to TRBJ1-2; D is possibly TRBD1 (5 bases). Germline lookup yields CDR1 LNHDA and CDR2 SQIVND (reference sequence). The CDR3 consists of 13 residues. V was pared by 5 bases and J by 3 bases, with 10 bases between. This CDR3 is CASSLGTDYGYTF. The CDR3 DNA reads as TGTGCCAGTAGTCTCGGGACTGACTATGGCTACACCTTC.

V usage is TRBV7-9 and J usage is TRBJ1-1; tentatively, D is TRBD1 (5 bases). This CDR3 region has 14 residues. Germline values: CDR1 SEHNR, CDR2 FQNEAQ (reference sequence). Trimming cost V 1 base and J 1 base, with 7 bases left between them. As DNA, the CDR3 is TGTGCCAGCAGCTTAGAAGGACAGAACACTGAAGCTTTCTTT. It is translated as CASSLEGQNTEAFF.

CDR3 DNA sequence: TGTGCCAGCTCAAGCCGGGACCCCGCCTCACTTGAGCAGTTCTTC. It specifies CASSSRDPASLEQFF. The chain recombines TRBV14 with TRBJ2-1; D might be TRBD1 or TRBD2, each matching 5 bases. Germline values: CDR1 SGHDN, CDR2 FVKESK. V was cut by 8 bases and J by 9 bases, with 23 bases left in between. The CDR3 has 15 residues.